The clone carrying this T cell receptor beta chain was counted between two and nine times. This record comes from a study of blood T cell repertoires in COVID-19. Study in general: Whether acute or convalescent, the COVID-19 samples came from the United States, Italy and Spain. PBMCs, B-cell-depleted T cells, or T cells were the source of the cDNA or gDNA that made up the material.

CDR1 is SGHAT, CDR2 FQNNGV, per germline. Trimming left V 3 bases short and J 0 bases short, with 12 bases between. The CDR3 loop spans 15 amino acids. Generated by immunoSEQ multiplex PCR, the TCRdb table keeps only in-frame clones and is missing some. Here the sample spans around 60,000 clones, about 77% being singletons. This chain uses TRBV11-2 with TRBJ2-7, with D perhaps matching TRBD2 (5 bases). Sequencing was performed on peripheral blood. The sequence was collected from a human donor in a cohort sampled during active COVID-19. CDR3 in DNA: TGTGCCAGCAGCTTTTCTACCGGGAACTCCTACGAGCAGTACTTC. Its translation is CASSFSTGNSYEQYF.